This T cell receptor (beta chain) was found in a study of T-cell memory formation after mild COVID-19. TCRdb ran MiXCR on the 5' RACE reads and lists one entry per CDR3 protein. Here the sample spans roughly 610,000 distinct CDR3 sequences, 15% to 20% being singletons. V was pared by 0 bases and J by 7 bases, with 10 bases between. The length of the CDR3 is 14 residues. Germline CDR1 is SEHNR and CDR2 is FQNEAQ (reference sequence). This clonotype has a count of ten or more. The rearrangement joins TRBV7-9 to TRBJ1-5; D perhaps matches TRBD1 (5 bases). This receptor was taken from an adult woman who had mild COVID-19 (a few samples of this study predate the infection). Cell type and time point are not known. Input material: PBMCs or a T cell subset sorted from them (not recorded which). CDR3 coding DNA: TGTGCCAGCAGCTTAGCTGGGACGGGCCAGCCCCAGCATTTT. Its protein product is CASSLAGTGQPQHF.